The rows below give T cell receptor beta chains drawn from one sample of a study of blood T cell repertoires in COVID-19. The method was immunoSEQ multiplex PCR; TCRdb's version includes in-frame clones alone and lacks a portion of them. The sample includes 300,000 or so clones, more than 75% seen only once; the top ten take 1.3%. The specimen was peripheral blood. The receptors shown here come from an older man with acute or convalescent COVID-19. CDR3s include the opening cysteine and the closing phenylalanine or tryptophan. D genes are given only for firm matches. For some rows the clone size is stated as once, few or many, or as a class when expanded; others skip it.

cdr3_nt,cdr3_aa,clone_size,d_call,v_call,j_call
TGTGCCAGCAGTGAGACGGGACAACTCACAGATACGCAGTATTTT,CASSETGQLTDTQYF,NA,NA,TRBV25-1,TRBJ2-3
TGTGCCACCCGACAGGGCTCTGGAAACACCATATATTTT,CATRQGSGNTIYF,NA,TRBD1,TRBV7-2,TRBJ1-3
TGTGCCAGCTCACGACCGGGGGCAGGGCAAACCGGGGAGCTGTTTTTT,CASSRPGAGQTGELFF,NA,NA,TRBV18,TRBJ2-2
TGTGCCACCGATTCCGGGACTAGCGGGATCTACAATGAGCAGTTCTTC,CATDSGTSGIYNEQFF,NA,TRBD2,TRBV24-1,TRBJ2-1
TGCGCCAGCAGCCACCTAGCGCGATCCCACAATGAGCAGTTCTTC,CASSHLARSHNEQFF,few,NA,TRBV4-3,TRBJ2-1
TGTGCCAGCAGCGCGGCAGGCGCAGCAGATACGCAGTATTTT,CASSAAGAADTQYF,NA,NA,TRBV9,TRBJ2-3
TGTGCCAGCAGTTTCGTAGATCAGCCCCAGCATTTT,CASSFVDQPQHF,once,NA,TRBV12-3/TRBV12-4,TRBJ1-5
TGTGCCAGTAGTATATGGGACAGCCAGTTTATTCAGTACTTC,CASSIWDSQFIQYF,NA,TRBD1,TRBV19,TRBJ2-4
TGTGCCAGCAGCTTGGGCCAGGGGATGCACTATGGCTACACCTTC,CASSLGQGMHYGYTF,NA,NA,TRBV9,TRBJ1-2
TGTGCCAGCAGCGCCACAGGATACGAGCAGTACTTC,CASSATGYEQYF,once,NA,TRBV5-6,TRBJ2-7
TGTGCCAGCAGCTTGGCAGGGGTTCAGCCCCAGCATTTT,CASSLAGVQPQHF,NA,NA,TRBV5-6,TRBJ1-5
TGTGCCAGCAGCCCACAGGGATCCGGGGAGCTGTTTTTT,CASSPQGSGELFF,NA,NA,TRBV11-3,TRBJ2-2
TGTGCCAGCTCGGGTGGAGGGTGGAACACTGAAGCTTTCTTT,CASSGGGWNTEAFF,NA,NA,TRBV18,TRBJ1-1
TGTGCCAGCAGTTACTCTCAGACTAGCGGGAGACCCGCCTCCGGGAATGAGCAGTTCTTC,CASSYSQTSGRPASGNEQFF,NA,TRBD2,TRBV6-2/TRBV6-3,TRBJ2-1
TGTGCCAGCAGCCCCTCGCTCGGGAATCGGAATGGCTACACCTTC,CASSPSLGNRNGYTF,NA,NA,TRBV7-2,TRBJ1-2
TGTGCCTGGAGTGTTCTTTCCTACGAGCAGTACTTC,CAWSVLSYEQYF,NA,NA,TRBV30,TRBJ2-7
TGTGCCACCAGTGATTCAAGGACAGGGTTTGAAAAACTGTTTTTT,CATSDSRTGFEKLFF,NA,TRBD1,TRBV24-1,TRBJ1-4
TGTGCCAGTAGACCAGGGGGGTACACTGAAGCTTTCTTT,CASRPGGYTEAFF,few,TRBD1,TRBV19,TRBJ1-1
TGTGCCAGCAGCTTTACAGGGGGCGCTGGAAACACCATATATTTT,CASSFTGGAGNTIYF,once,TRBD1,TRBV7-2,TRBJ1-3
TGTGCCAGCAGCCCAGTAGGGGGTAGCACAGATACGCAGTATTTT,CASSPVGGSTDTQYF,NA,NA,TRBV5-6,TRBJ2-3
TGTGCCAGCAGCGTAACCCCAGGATCCTACGAGCAGTACTTC,CASSVTPGSYEQYF,few,NA,TRBV9,TRBJ2-7
TGTGCCAGCAGTCCGACTAGCAGCACAGATACGCAGTATTTT,CASSPTSSTDTQYF,NA,TRBD2,TRBV3-1/TRBV3-2,TRBJ2-3
TGTGCCATCAGTGGAGCCGGGACTAGCGGGAGCGGGTCCTACAATGAGCAGTTCTTC,CAISGAGTSGSGSYNEQFF,NA,TRBD2,TRBV10-3,TRBJ2-1
TGTGCCAGCAGCTTTCGACAGGGGCTCTCCTACGAGCAGTACTTC,CASSFRQGLSYEQYF,once,TRBD1,TRBV5-4,TRBJ2-7
TGTGCCAGCAGTCACCCAGGGGGAGCCAAAAACATTCAGTACTTC,CASSHPGGAKNIQYF,NA,TRBD1,TRBV6-2/TRBV6-3,TRBJ2-4
TGTGCCAGCAGTTTTAGGTCGGGGGGCCGAGAGACCCAGTACTTC,CASSFRSGGRETQYF,NA,NA,TRBV28,TRBJ2-5
TGTGCCAGCAGTCCCCCGTTGCGCAGAGGTGAGCAGTACTTC,CASSPPLRRGEQYF,NA,NA,TRBV6-5,TRBJ2-7
TGTGCCAGCAGCCTCGAGACTAAGACTGAAGCTTTCTTT,CASSLETKTEAFF,NA,NA,TRBV3-1/TRBV3-2,TRBJ1-1
TGCACCAGCAGCCTGCGGACAGTGGTCATGAACACTGAAGCTTTCTTT,CTSSLRTVVMNTEAFF,once,NA,TRBV1,TRBJ1-1
TGTGCCAGCAGACCCGGGAACTCTGGAAACACCATATATTTT,CASRPGNSGNTIYF,NA,NA,TRBV7-2,TRBJ1-3
TGCGCCAGCAGCTTGTATGGGACAGCTAGCACAGATACGCAGTATTTT,CASSLYGTASTDTQYF,once,TRBD1,TRBV5-1,TRBJ2-3
TGTGCCAGCAGCCCTGGGCTAATTGACACAAATACGCAGTATTTT,CASSPGLIDTNTQYF,NA,NA,TRBV7-2,TRBJ2-3
TGTGCCAGTAGTATAGCCCCCCAAGCGGGAGGGTCGTTCTTC,CASSIAPQAGGSFF,NA,TRBD2,TRBV19,TRBJ2-1
TGCGCCAGCAGCTTCGTAAGAACAGGGGGCCCCACAGATACGCAGTATTTT,CASSFVRTGGPTDTQYF,few,TRBD1,TRBV5-1,TRBJ2-3
TGTGCCAGCAGTTTCCAAGGGACTTTTGGTGAGCAGTTCTTC,CASSFQGTFGEQFF,NA,NA,TRBV27,TRBJ2-1
TGTGCCAGCAAGGGCCGAGGGCTAGCAGCCTACAATGAGCAGTTCTTC,CASKGRGLAAYNEQFF,NA,NA,TRBV28,TRBJ2-1
TGTGCCAGCAGCTTGTTGATAGTTGAAGAGACCCAGTACTTC,CASSLLIVEETQYF,NA,NA,TRBV5-5,TRBJ2-5
TGTGCCAGCAGCCAAGAGGTTGGGGGCGGTGGAAACACCATATATTTT,CASSQEVGGGGNTIYF,NA,NA,TRBV4-2,TRBJ1-3
TGTGCCATCAGCCGACAGGGTAACCAGCCCCAGCATTTT,CAISRQGNQPQHF,few,TRBD1,TRBV10-3,TRBJ1-5
TGTGCCACCAGCAGACCTGGACAGGAGGGTAACTATGGCTACACCTTC,CATSRPGQEGNYGYTF,NA,TRBD1,TRBV15,TRBJ1-2
TGTGCCAGCAGCCAGTCCGGGGCGGAGGGGACCCAGTACTTC,CASSQSGAEGTQYF,NA,NA,TRBV11-2,TRBJ2-5
TGCGCCAGCAGCCCACGCCCGGGACAGGGGTACGGCTACACCTTC,CASSPRPGQGYGYTF,NA,TRBD1,TRBV4-1,TRBJ1-2
TGCGCCAGCAGTCCCAAGGAGGACAGGGGGGGTAACACCGGGGAGCTGTTTTTT,CASSPKEDRGGNTGELFF,NA,TRBD1,TRBV23-1,TRBJ2-2
TGTGCCAGCACCCGGGGGGCTAGCGGGGGATCATGGGATACGCAGTATTTT,CASTRGASGGSWDTQYF,once,TRBD2,TRBV4-2,TRBJ2-3